Listed below are T cell receptor beta chains from one sample, sequenced in a study of identifying expanded T cells in peripheral blood. The method was immunoSEQ multiplex PCR; TCRdb's version includes in-frame clones alone and lacks a portion of them. The sample has over 75,000 clones, 70% to 90% seen once. Sequencing input: blood. Source of these receptors: a person between 18 and 75 years old in good health. Both conserved end residues are part of each CDR3. Fields, in order: J gene, clone size, V gene, D gene, CDR3 DNA, CDR3 protein. The D gene is left open where the match is weak. Rows may omit the clone size; those that give it use once, few, many or a size class.

>TRBJ1-3|NA|TRBV5-4|TRBD1
TGTGCCAGCAGCCCCCAGGGGGCGCTCGGAAACACCATATATTTT
CASSPQGALGNTIYF
>TRBJ2-3|NA|TRBV5-4|NA
TGTGCCAGCAGCCATCCTACAGGGCCAGATACGCAGTATTTT
CASSHPTGPDTQYF
>TRBJ2-1|NA|TRBV6-6|NA
TGTGCCAGCAGTTCACAGGGTGATGAGCAGTTCTTC
CASSSQGDEQFF
>TRBJ2-7|NA|TRBV4-2|TRBD2
TGTGCCAGCAGCCAGACTAGCGGGGGGCCCTACGAGCAGTACTTC
CASSQTSGGPYEQYF
>TRBJ2-3|NA|TRBV6-6|NA
TGTGCCAGCAGTTACTCGACAGCCACAGATACGCAGTATTTT
CASSYSTATDTQYF
>TRBJ1-2|NA|TRBV30|NA
TGTGCCTGGAGTGTAAGGGCGGCCTATGGCTACACCTTC
CAWSVRAAYGYTF
>TRBJ2-5|NA|TRBV28|NA
TGTGCCAGCACCGATGGGCCCAGAGAGACCCAGTACTTC
CASTDGPRETQYF
>TRBJ1-5|few|TRBV30|NA
TGTGCCTGGAGCCCGGATGGCAATCAGCCCCAGCATTTT
CAWSPDGNQPQHF
>TRBJ2-3|NA|TRBV19|NA
TGTGCCAGTAGTTGGGGAACAGATACGCAGTATTTT
CASSWGTDTQYF
>TRBJ2-3|few|TRBV19|TRBD2
TGTGCCAGTAGTGGGACTAGCGGGGCCACCCCGAGCACAGATACGCAGTATTTT
CASSGTSGATPSTDTQYF
>TRBJ2-3|once|TRBV6-4|NA
TGTGCCAGCAGTGACGGGGGGGCTCACACAGATACGCAGTATTTT
CASSDGGAHTDTQYF
>TRBJ2-3|NA|TRBV29-1|TRBD2
TGCAGCGTTGCGGCGGGGGGCCTCACAGATACGCAGTATTTT
CSVAAGGLTDTQYF
>TRBJ2-3|NA|TRBV9|TRBD2
TGTGCCAGCAGCTCAACTAGCGGGGGGAGCACAGATACGCAGTATTTT
CASSSTSGGSTDTQYF
>TRBJ2-3|NA|TRBV4-1|NA
TGCGCCAGCAGCCAAGACGGAGGGGGGACAGATACGCAGTATTTT
CASSQDGGGTDTQYF
>TRBJ2-3|NA|TRBV5-4|NA
TGTGCCAGCAGCCAACCCGTTTCAGGGTCAGATACGCAGTATTTT
CASSQPVSGSDTQYF
>TRBJ1-2|NA|TRBV9|NA
TGTGCCAGCAGCGTCGGGGACGGCTACACCTTC
CASSVGDGYTF
>TRBJ1-1|few|TRBV4-1|NA
TGCGCCAGCAGCCTCGGACGGGTTTCGATGAACACTGAAGCTTTCTTT
CASSLGRVSMNTEAFF
>TRBJ2-3|NA|TRBV5-5|TRBD2
TGTGCCAGCAGCTTGGGGCGGGGGACAGATACGCAGTATTTT
CASSLGRGTDTQYF
>TRBJ2-7|NA|TRBV15|NA
TGTGCCACCAGTAAGGAGGACCTCTACGAGCAGTACTTC
CATSKEDLYEQYF
>TRBJ2-7|NA|TRBV7-9|TRBD2
TGTGCCAGCAGGGCTAGCGGACCATACGAGCAGTACTTC
CASRASGPYEQYF
>TRBJ1-2|NA|TRBV10-1|NA
TGCGCCAGCAGTGCGGTACAGGGATATGGCTACACCTTC
CASSAVQGYGYTF
>TRBJ2-7|NA|TRBV7-2|NA
TGTGCCAGCAGCTTAGAGCCGGGTTTAGGGGACGAGCAGTACTTC
CASSLEPGLGDEQYF
>TRBJ1-5|NA|TRBV30|NA
TGTGCCTGGAGTGTACGGTCGGTTCAGCCCCAGCATTTT
CAWSVRSVQPQHF
>TRBJ2-7|NA|TRBV7-9|TRBD1
TGTGCCAGCAGCTTAAGGACAGGGTACAACTACGAGCAGTACTTC
CASSLRTGYNYEQYF
>TRBJ2-1|medium-sized|TRBV4-2|TRBD2
TGTGCCAGCAGCCCCGGGACTAGCGGGGGAGCGAATGAGCAGTTCTTC
CASSPGTSGGANEQFF
>TRBJ2-2|NA|TRBV11-2|NA
TGTGCCAGCAGCTTAGGTTCCCGCACCGGGGAGCTGTTTTTT
CASSLGSRTGELFF
>TRBJ2-2|NA|TRBV6-5|NA
TGTGCCATCAGGGTGGGCACCGGGGAGCTGTTTTTT
CAIRVGTGELFF
>TRBJ1-2|NA|TRBV28|NA
TGTGCCAGTCGGGACATCTATGGCTACACCTTC
CASRDIYGYTF
>TRBJ2-7|once|TRBV7-3|NA
TGTGCCAGCAGCCCTCAAGCGGGTATAAACTACGAGCAGTACTTC
CASSPQAGINYEQYF
>TRBJ2-3|NA|TRBV19|NA
TGTGCCAGTAGTATAGATCCAGGCACAGATACGCAGTATTTT
CASSIDPGTDTQYF
>TRBJ1-3|NA|TRBV5-8|NA
TGTGCCAGCAGCCAGGGGTCTTCCTCTGGAAACACCATATATTTT
CASSQGSSSGNTIYF
>TRBJ2-2|NA|TRBV5-6|NA
TGTGCCAGCAGCTTGTTGGCGAACACCGGGGAGCTGTTTTTT
CASSLLANTGELFF
>TRBJ1-1|NA|TRBV5-1|NA
TGCGCCAGCAGCACGCGAATGAACACTGAAGCTTTCTTT
CASSTRMNTEAFF
>TRBJ2-1|NA|TRBV6-1|TRBD1
TGTGCCAGCAGCGTACCGGGACAGGGTTCCAATGAGCAGTTCTTC
CASSVPGQGSNEQFF
>TRBJ1-1|NA|TRBV4-1|NA
TGCGCCAGCAGCCAGGGCACGACAGGGAACACTGAAGCTTTCTTT
CASSQGTTGNTEAFF
>TRBJ2-3|NA|TRBV7-6|NA
TGTGCCAGCAGCCACCGGGACCGAGCCACGTATTTT
CASSHRDRATYF
>TRBJ1-2|NA|TRBV19|NA
TGTGCCAGTAGTATGGCTAACTATGGCTACACCTTC
CASSMANYGYTF
>TRBJ1-1|once|TRBV30|TRBD1
TGTGCCTGGAGTAGGACAGGGAGGACTGAAGCTTTCTTT
CAWSRTGRTEAFF
>TRBJ2-3|NA|TRBV5-1|NA
TGCGCCAGCAGCTTAGACGCGGCAGGGGATACAGATACGCAGTATTTT
CASSLDAAGDTDTQYF
>TRBJ2-3|NA|TRBV11-3|NA
TGTGCCAGCAGCCCCAGCCGGAGCACAGATACGCAGTATTTT
CASSPSRSTDTQYF
>TRBJ2-3|NA|TRBV5-6|NA
TGTGCCAGCAGCTTGGTTCTAGCGCGCGGGGGCGGCACAGATACGCAGTATTTT
CASSLVLARGGGTDTQYF
>TRBJ2-3|NA|TRBV5-1|NA
TGCGCCAGCAGCCCATACCGGGGTACAGATACGCAGTATTTT
CASSPYRGTDTQYF
>TRBJ2-1|NA|TRBV5-4|NA
TGTGCCAGCAGCTTGGAAGTATCCAACAATGAGCAGTTCTTC
CASSLEVSNNEQFF
>TRBJ1-1|NA|TRBV9|NA
TGTGCCAGCAGCGTAGCTGCGGGTAACACTGAAGCTTTCTTT
CASSVAAGNTEAFF
>TRBJ2-7|once|TRBV11-2|NA
TGTGCCAGCACCAATACAGGGTTCTACGAGCAGTACTTC
CASTNTGFYEQYF
>TRBJ1-6|NA|TRBV18|NA
TGTGCCAGCTCACCCCCGCTGAGGAATTCACCCCTCCACTTT
CASSPPLRNSPLHF
>TRBJ2-2|NA|TRBV14|TRBD2
TGTGCCAGCAGCCTAGGACTAGCGGGAGTTGGAGGGGAGCTGTTTTTT
CASSLGLAGVGGELFF
>TRBJ1-2|NA|TRBV5-1|TRBD1
TGCGCCAGCAGCATAGGGACAGGGGGCGAGGGCTACACCTTC
CASSIGTGGEGYTF
>TRBJ1-2|NA|TRBV6-5|NA
TGTGCCAGCAGTTACTCGAGTAAAGAAGGCTACACCTTC
CASSYSSKEGYTF
>TRBJ2-5|NA|TRBV29-1|NA
TGCAGCGTTGAAGTAAGGGCAGCCAGAGAAGAGACCCAGTACTTC
CSVEVRAAREETQYF
>TRBJ2-7|NA|TRBV9|TRBD1
TGTGCCAGCAGCGTAGGTCACGGGACAGGAAGGAACGAGCAGTACTTC
CASSVGHGTGRNEQYF
>TRBJ2-3|NA|TRBV9|TRBD2
TGTGCCAGCAGCGCTAGCGGTCGACCCAGCACAGATACGCAGTATTTT
CASSASGRPSTDTQYF
>TRBJ2-7|NA|TRBV2|NA
TGTGCCAGCAGTACGAAGTACGAGCAGTACTTC
CASSTKYEQYF
>TRBJ2-5|NA|TRBV5-6|NA
TGTGCCAGCAGCCTCCAGGGTCCCCAGGACTTC
CASSLQGPQDF
>TRBJ2-2|once|TRBV10-3|TRBD1
TGTGCCATCAGGGGACAGGCTAACACCGGGGAGCTGTTTTTT
CAIRGQANTGELFF
>TRBJ2-5|NA|TRBV19|TRBD1
TGTGCCAGCAACGCCGGGACGAGGGGGCGGGAGACCCAGTACTTC
CASNAGTRGRETQYF
>TRBJ2-5|once|TRBV7-8|TRBD2
TGTGCCAGCGGCCCACTAGCGGGAAGAGAGACCCAGTACTTC
CASGPLAGRETQYF
>TRBJ2-2|once|TRBV19|NA
TGTGCCAGTAGTACTAGCCCCGGGGAGCTGTTTTTT
CASSTSPGELFF
>TRBJ2-2|NA|TRBV28|TRBD1
TGTGCCAGCAGTTCCTGGACAGGGAGCACCGGGGAGCTGTTTTTT
CASSSWTGSTGELFF